These 21 T cell receptor beta chains were sequenced from one sample in a study of STAT5B mutations in CD4+ large granular lymphocyte leukemia. Some clones are missing from TCRdb's copy, which holds only in-frame ones; the method was immunoSEQ multiplex PCR. The sample includes about 35,000 clones, around three quarters of them seen just once. Sequences were obtained from CD4+ T cells from blood buffy coats. These TCRs come from a human donor in good health.

The rearrangement joins TRBV7-8 to TRBJ1-5; D unclear. V gave up 4 bases and J gave up 3 bases, with 16 bases separating them. From germline, CDR1 is SGHVS and CDR2 FQNEAQ. The CDR3 contains 16 residues. CDR3 residues: CASSSKTPGSNQPQHF. The CDR3 DNA follows: TGTGCCAGCAGCTCCAAGACCCCGGGCTCCAATCAGCCCCAGCATTTT.

The V and J genes are TRBV30 and TRBJ2-5; possibly TRBD2 for D (5 bases). CDR1 and CDR2 from the germline V gene are GTSNPN and SVGIG (reference sequence). The CDR3 sequence is 11 residues long. V lost 0 bases, J lost 13 bases, and 12 bases lay in between. The CDR3 nucleotides are TGTGCCTGGAGTGTTGGCGGGCCCCGGTACTTC. It is translated as CAWSVGGPRYF.

In nucleotides, the CDR3 is TGTGCCAGCAGCTCCCGGTTAGATACGCAGTATTTT. Translated: CASSSRLDTQYF. The chain joins TRBV7-6 to TRBJ2-3; no definite D call. Germline CDR1 is SGHVS and CDR2 is FNYEAQ. CDR3 length equals 12 residues. V lost 4 bases and J lost 5, with 7 bases in between.

This sequence joins TRBV11-2 and TRBJ1-4; 9 bases line up with TRBD1. In germline, CDR1 is SGHAT, CDR2 FQNNGV. This CDR3 contains 17 residues. The V and J ends lost 4 bases and 4 bases, in that order; junction bases with no gene match: 10. CDR3 region: CASSSGTGRAINEKLFF. The DNA of the CDR3 is TGTGCCAGCAGCTCCGGGACAGGGAGAGCCATTAATGAAAAACTGTTTTTT.

This sequence joins TRBV25-1 and TRBJ1-2; possibly TRBD1 for D (5 bases). Germline values: CDR1 MGHDK, CDR2 SYGVNS. The CDR3 has 14 amino acids. Trimming cost V 0 bases and J 6 bases, with 11 bases left between them. DNA for the CDR3: TGTGCCAGCAGTGAATATGGCAGGGAACATGGCTACACCTTC. Its protein is CASSEYGREHGYTF.

This sequence joins TRBV6-6 and TRBJ2-5; the D call may be TRBD1 or TRBD2 (6 bases each). Germline values: CDR1 MNHNY, CDR2 SVGAGI (reference sequence). The CDR3 covers 14 residues. Trimming left V 5 bases short and J 5 bases short, with 15 bases between. This chain's CDR3 is CASSRRGAGETQYF. The CDR3 DNA is TGTGCCAGCAGTCGGAGGGGGGCCGGGGAGACCCAGTACTTC.

This clone was seen a single time. V is TRBV5-1 and J is TRBJ2-7, with TRBD1 matching over 7 bases. Germline V gives CDR1 SGHRS, CDR2 YFSETQ. This CDR3 is 17 amino acids long. The V gene end was trimmed by 0 bases and the J gene end by 1 base; junction bases not matched to a gene: 10. DNA of the CDR3: TGCGCCAGCAGCTTGGAACAGGGGTTCGCACCTTCCTACGAGCAGTACTTC. Translating gives CASSLEQGFAPSYEQYF.

The chain links TRBV29-1 to TRBJ1-1; a weak D match, TRBD1 (6 bases). The ends were cut back, 3 bases at V and 6 bases at J, with 11 bases in the middle. Germline CDR1 and CDR2: SQVTM and ANQGSEA. The CDR3 totals 12 residues. CDR3 protein: CSVDRGGAEAFF. The CDR3 bases are TGCAGCGTTGACAGGGGTGGGGCTGAAGCTTTCTTT.

The rearrangement uses TRBV4-1 and TRBJ2-3, with TRBD2 matching 10 bases. V was clipped by 5 bases and J by 0 bases; unmatched bases: 5. This CDR3 is built from 16 residues. The V gene's germline CDR1 is MGHRA and CDR2 YSYEKL. The CDR3: CASSSSSGGSTDTQYF. The DNA of the CDR3 is TGCGCCAGCAGCAGTTCTAGCGGGGGTAGCACAGATACGCAGTATTTT.

This clone came up once. V gene TRBV29-1 combines with J gene TRBJ1-1, with D maybe TRBD1 (6 bases). The CDR3 runs 14 residues. The V end was cut by 7 bases, the J end by 1 base, with 16 bases between. Germline V lookup: CDR1 SQVTM, CDR2 ANQGSEA. CDR3: CSASGAGANTEAFF. The DNA of the CDR3 is TGCAGCGCCAGTGGGGCGGGGGCGAACACTGAAGCTTTCTTT.

V is TRBV7-9 and J is TRBJ1-2; TRBD1 is a possible D gene (6 bases). The V and J ends lost 2 bases and 7 bases respectively, with 14 bases between them. From germline, CDR1 is SEHNR and CDR2 FQNEAQ (reference sequence). The CDR3 loop spans 14 amino acids. CDR3 protein: CASSLLEGVGGYTF. CDR3 in DNA: TGTGCCAGCAGCTTATTGGAGGGGGTTGGTGGCTACACCTTC.

The rearrangement joins TRBV6-1 to TRBJ2-1; 7 positions agree with TRBD1. J lost 9 bases, V lost 5 bases, and 13 bases had no gene match. The CDR3 totals 15 residues. CDR1 and CDR2 (germline): MNHNS, SASEGT. CDR3 sequence: CASSPRGQGESEQFF. The DNA for the CDR3 is TGTGCCAGCAGTCCAAGGGGGCAGGGGGAAAGTGAGCAGTTCTTC.

The chain recombines TRBV9 with TRBJ2-1; 9 bases fit TRBD1. This CDR3 comprises 16 residues. V gave up 1 base and J gave up 3 bases; unmatched junction bases: 5. Germline V gene lookup returns CDR1 SGDLS and CDR2 YYNGEE. The CDR3 reads CASSVFSGQGYNEQFF. CDR3 DNA sequence: TGTGCCAGCAGCGTATTCTCGGGACAGGGCTACAATGAGCAGTTCTTC. The complete variable domain, with remaining parts taken from reference TRBV9 and TRBJ2-1, reads DSGVTQTPKHLITATGQRVTLRCSPRSGDLSVYWYQQSLDQGLQFLIQYYNGEERAKGNILERFSAQQFPDLHSELNLSSLELGDSALYFCASSVFSGQGYNEQFFGPGTRLTVL.

The V call is TRBV5-5, the J call TRBJ1-4; 7 bases align to TRBD1. Germline lookup yields CDR1 SGHKS and CDR2 YYEKEE (reference sequence). Trimming removed 4 bases from V and 5 bases from J; junction bases left unmatched: 11. CDR3 length: 16 amino acids. The CDR3 region is CASSPGSNRGNEKLFF. As DNA, the CDR3 is TGTGCCAGCAGCCCCGGAAGCAACAGGGGCAATGAAAAACTGTTTTTT.

This clone appeared once. V usage is TRBV11-2 and J usage is TRBJ2-2; TRBD2 might be the D (7 bases). V lost 3 bases to trimming and J lost 1 base, with 9 bases between them. There are 15 residues in the CDR3. Germline lookup yields CDR1 SGHAT and CDR2 FQNNGV. The CDR3 protein is CASSLRGGNTGELFF. The DNA for the CDR3 is TGTGCCAGCAGCTTGAGGGGGGGGAACACCGGGGAGCTGTTTTTT.

The chain employs TRBV7-8 and TRBJ2-7; TRBD1 aligns across 8 bases. V lost 5 bases, J lost 5 bases, and 14 bases stayed unmatched. The germline V gene encodes CDR1 SGHVS and CDR2 FQNEAQ. The CDR3 is made up of 16 amino acids. CDR3 region: CASSPPWQGARNEQYF. As DNA, the CDR3 is TGTGCCAGCAGCCCACCATGGCAGGGGGCTAGGAACGAGCAGTACTTC.

This clone was counted a single time. CDR3 in amino acids: CASSRQQVSGNTIYF. CDR3 nucleotides: TGTGCCAGCAGTCGCCAACAGGTCTCTGGAAACACCATATATTTT. This sequence joins TRBV6-5 and TRBJ1-3; weak D call: TRBD1 (5 bases). Trimming pared 5 bases from V and 0 bases from J, leaving 11 bases between. The CDR3 runs 15 residues. CDR1 is MNHEY, CDR2 SVGAGI, per germline.

The chain recombines TRBV19 with TRBJ2-7; possibly TRBD1 or TRBD2 for D (5 bases each). The germline CDR1 and CDR2 sequences are LNHDA and SQIVND (reference sequence). Trimming took 6 bases from V and 2 from J, leaving 17 bases between them. The CDR3 totals 15 residues. The CDR3 loop is CASSHGTAATYEQYF. The CDR3 DNA reads TGTGCCAGTAGCCACGGGACCGCTGCTACCTACGAGCAGTACTTC.

This sequence joins TRBV6-5 and TRBJ2-7, with D perhaps matching TRBD1 (5 bases). The germline V and J ends were trimmed by 6 bases and 4 bases, with 10 bases remaining between them. The germline CDR1 and CDR2 sequences are MNHEY and SVGAGI. This CDR3 contains 12 residues. CDR3 bases: TGTGCCAGCAGGCAAGACAGTTACGAGCAGTACTTC. As protein: CASRQDSYEQYF.

V and J are TRBV5-4 and TRBJ1-1, with TRBD1 identical over 8 bases. Germline V gives CDR1 SGHNT, CDR2 YYREEE (reference sequence). The CDR3 contains 15 residues. J lost 4 bases, V lost 1 base, and 6 bases had no gene match. The DNA of the CDR3 is TGTGCCAGCAGCTTGCGGACAGGGCAGAGCACTGAAGCTTTCTTT. Its translation is CASSLRTGQSTEAFF. Together with reference TRBV5-4 and TRBJ1-1, the CDR3 gives the full variable domain: ETGVTQSPTHLIKTRGQQVTLRCSSQSGHNTVSWYQQALGQGPQFIFQYYREEENGRGNFPPRFSGLQFPNYSSELNVNALELDDSALYLCASSLRTGQSTEAFFGQGTRLTVV.

The rearrangement links TRBV11-3 to TRBJ2-3; D is ambiguous. With 5 bases removed from V and 4 bases from J, the gap between germline ends came to 13 bases. Germline V gene lookup returns CDR1 SGHNT and CDR2 YENEEA. The CDR3 sequence is 14 residues long. The CDR3 DNA reads as TGTGCCAGCAGCCCAGGTAGGGCTGCAGATACGCAGTATTTT. Its protein product is CASSPGRAADTQYF.